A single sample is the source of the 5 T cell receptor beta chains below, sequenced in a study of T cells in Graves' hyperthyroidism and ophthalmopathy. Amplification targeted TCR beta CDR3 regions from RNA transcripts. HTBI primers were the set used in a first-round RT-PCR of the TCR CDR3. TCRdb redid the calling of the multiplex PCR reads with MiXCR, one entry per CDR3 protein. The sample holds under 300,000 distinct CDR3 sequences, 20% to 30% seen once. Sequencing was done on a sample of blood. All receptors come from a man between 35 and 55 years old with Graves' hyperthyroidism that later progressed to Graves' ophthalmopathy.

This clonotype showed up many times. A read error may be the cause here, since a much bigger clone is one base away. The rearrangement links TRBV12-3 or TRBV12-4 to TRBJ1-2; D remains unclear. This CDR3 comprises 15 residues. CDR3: CASSPSDGRAYDYTF. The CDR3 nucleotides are TGTGCCAGCAGTCCCTCGGACGGGAGGGCCTATGACTACACCTTC.

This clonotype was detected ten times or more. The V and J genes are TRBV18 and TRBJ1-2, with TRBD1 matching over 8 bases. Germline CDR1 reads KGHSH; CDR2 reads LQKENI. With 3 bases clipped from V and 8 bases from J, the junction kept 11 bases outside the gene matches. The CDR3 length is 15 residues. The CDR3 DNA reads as TGTGCCAGCTCACCCGATGGACAGGGTGTGTACGGCTACACCTTC. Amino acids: CASSPDGQGVYGYTF. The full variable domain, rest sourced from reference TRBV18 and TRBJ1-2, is NAGVMQNPRHLVRRRGQEARLRCSPMKGHSHVYWYRQLPEEGLKFMVYLQKENIIDESGMPKERFSAEFPKEGPSILRIQQVVRGDSAAYFCASSPDGQGVYGYTFGSGTRLTVV.

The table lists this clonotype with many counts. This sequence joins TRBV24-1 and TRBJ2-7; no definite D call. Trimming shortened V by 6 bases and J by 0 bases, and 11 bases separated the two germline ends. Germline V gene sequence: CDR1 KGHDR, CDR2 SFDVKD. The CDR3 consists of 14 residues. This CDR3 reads CATSPRTNSYEQYF. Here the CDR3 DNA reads TGTGCCACCAGTCCTAGGACCAACTCCTACGAGCAGTACTTC.

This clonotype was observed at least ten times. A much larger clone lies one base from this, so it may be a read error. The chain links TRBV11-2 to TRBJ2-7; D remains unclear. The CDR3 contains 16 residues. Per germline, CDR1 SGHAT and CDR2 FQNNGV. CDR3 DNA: TGTGCCAGCAGCCGGCTTGGGCAGCTAAGCTCCTACAAGCAGTACTTC. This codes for CASSRLGQLSSYKQYF.

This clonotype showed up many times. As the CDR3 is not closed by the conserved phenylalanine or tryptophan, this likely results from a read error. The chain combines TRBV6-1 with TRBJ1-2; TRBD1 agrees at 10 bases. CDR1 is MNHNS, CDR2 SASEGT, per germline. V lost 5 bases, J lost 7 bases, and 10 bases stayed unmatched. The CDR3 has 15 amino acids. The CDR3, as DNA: TGTGCCAGCAGTACGACAGGGGGCGCGTTGCCTGGCTACACCCTC. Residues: CASSTTGGALPGYTL.